The 24 T cell receptor beta chains below come from one sample, sequenced in a study of CD8 T cells in Susac syndrome. With random hexamers, reverse transcription was performed on about 0.5 to 1 ug of RNA. MiXCR, applied by TCRdb to the immunoSEQ multiplex PCR reads, yields one record per CDR3 protein. This sample has about 180,000 distinct CDR3 sequences, with nearly 97% found just once. The specimen sequenced was CD4+ T cells from PBMCs. These receptors all come from a human donor with multiple sclerosis.

The chain is built from TRBV5-4 and TRBJ2-1; D might be TRBD1 (5 bases). Germline V CDR1 and CDR2: SGHNT, YYREEE (reference sequence). V shed 3 bases and J shed 3 bases, with 13 bases lying between them. This CDR3 is built from 15 residues. The CDR3 DNA reads as TGTGCCAGCAGCTCCCAGGGTGGGTTCTACAATGAGCAGTTCTTC. Translated, it gives CASSSQGGFYNEQFF.

The chain links TRBV30 to TRBJ1-4, with D hard to call. In germline, CDR1 is GTSNPN, CDR2 SVGIG (reference sequence). V was shortened by 8 bases and J by 8 bases, with 21 bases between the two germline ends. The CDR3 is made up of 14 amino acids. The CDR3 DNA sequence: TGTGCCGGCCTAGGGCGAACAGAGATAGAAAAACTGTTTTTT. This sequence encodes CAGLGRTEIEKLFF.

The CDR3 is CASRQGRALYEQYF. The CDR3 DNA is TGCGCCAGCAGACAGGGACGGGCGCTCTACGAGCAGTACTTC. The chain uses TRBV23-1 and TRBJ2-7; maybe TRBD1 (6 bases). TRBV23-1 is filed as an ORF, its function uncertain. V lost 6 bases to trimming and J lost 3 bases, with 15 bases between them. The CDR3 consists of 14 residues.

The gene calls are TRBV7-9 and TRBJ2-7, with TRBD2 matching 13 bases. Germline CDR1 SEHNR, CDR2 FQNEAQ (reference sequence). The J segment lost 5 bases and the V segment lost 5 bases, leaving 9 bases of the junction unmatched. The CDR3 spans 16 residues. CDR3 loop: CASSPTWTSGGHEQYF. The CDR3 DNA reads TGTGCCAGCAGCCCAACATGGACTAGCGGGGGCCACGAGCAGTACTTC.

V usage is TRBV11-2 and J usage is TRBJ2-2, with D possibly matching TRBD2 (6 bases). V gave up 4 bases and J gave up 15 bases, with 18 bases separating them. The CDR3 loop spans 13 amino acids. Germline V lookup: CDR1 SGHAT, CDR2 FQNNGV. The DNA for the CDR3 is TGTGCCAGCAGCTCATATCGAAGCGGGCCAATGTTTTTT. Translating gives CASSSYRSGPMFF.

The chain links TRBV4-2 to TRBJ1-1; D is unresolved. The ends were cut back, 3 bases at V and 8 bases at J, with 13 bases in the middle. This CDR3 spans 13 amino acids. Germline lookup yields CDR1 LGHNA and CDR2 YNFKEQ. CDR3 bases: TGTGCCAGCAGCCAGGGGTATACGGACGAAGCTTTCTTT. It specifies CASSQGYTDEAFF.

The rearrangement links TRBV12-3 or TRBV12-4 to TRBJ1-6, with D tentatively TRBD1 (5 bases). The length of the CDR3 is 13 residues. Trimming removed 7 bases at V and 11 bases at J, with 15 bases between. Here the CDR3 reads CASTGYSQAPLHF. The CDR3 region has the DNA TGTGCCAGCACAGGGTATAGTCAGGCACCCCTCCACTTT.

The chain links TRBV5-8 to TRBJ2-3; possibly TRBD1 or TRBD2 for D (5 bases each). The germline gives CDR1 SGHTS, CDR2 YDEGEE. This CDR3 spans 16 amino acids. V lost 3 bases, J lost 6 bases, and 20 bases lay in between. The CDR3 coding sequence is TGTGCCAGCAGCTCAAAACTAGTACGGGGCGGCGATACGCAGTATTTT. It yields the protein CASSSKLVRGGDTQYF.

This clonotype was observed a single time. This chain links TRBV20-1 with TRBJ1-5, with D possibly matching TRBD1 (5 bases). With 0 bases removed from V and 6 bases from J, the gap between germline ends came to 12 bases. Germline CDR1 and CDR2: DFQATT and SNEGSKA (reference sequence). CDR3 length: 14 residues. For the CDR3, the DNA is TGCAGTGCTAGAGACGGACCCGGGGCTCAGCCCCAGCATTTT. This gives the protein CSARDGPGAQPQHF.

This rearrangement joins TRBV3-1 to TRBJ1-1; D gene ambiguous. The V gene lost 7 bases and the J gene lost 0 bases, with 21 bases spanning the gap. Germline V gene sequence: CDR1 LGHDT, CDR2 YNNKEL (reference sequence). The CDR3 covers 17 residues. CDR3 amino acids: CASTKTLPSNMNTEAFF. The CDR3 nucleotides are TGTGCCAGCACCAAAACCTTGCCCTCGAATATGAACACTGAAGCTTTCTTT. The complete variable domain, with remaining parts taken from reference TRBV3-1 and TRBJ1-1, reads DTAVSQTPKYLVTQMGNDKSIKCEQNLGHDTMYWYKQDSKKFLKIMFSYNNKELIINETVPNRFSPKSPDKAHLNLHINSLELGDSAVYFCASTKTLPSNMNTEAFFGQGTRLTVV.

This clonotype appeared a few times. V is TRBV6-5 and J is TRBJ2-1; D is ambiguous. CDR1 is MNHEY and CDR2 is SVGAGI in the germline V gene. This CDR3 comprises 10 residues. Trimming left V 6 bases short and J 6 bases short, with 3 bases between. The CDR3 spells CASSSNEQFF. The CDR3, as DNA: TGTGCCAGCAGCTCCAATGAGCAGTTCTTC.

V gene TRBV30 combines with J gene TRBJ1-2; 9 positions agree with TRBD1. CDR1 is GTSNPN, CDR2 SVGIG, per germline (reference sequence). The V gene end was trimmed by 1 base and the J gene end by 6 bases; junction bases not matched to a gene: 6. The CDR3 extends over 14 amino acids. Here the CDR3 DNA reads TGTGCCTGGAGTGGACAGGGGGACTATCATGGCTACACCTTC. Its protein is CAWSGQGDYHGYTF. The whole variable domain, remainder taken from reference TRBV30 and TRBJ1-2, is SQTIHQWPATLVQPVGSPLSLECTVEGTSNPNLYWYRQAAGRGLQLLFYSVGIGQISSEVPQNLSASRPQDRQFILSSKKLLLSDSGFYLCAWSGQGDYHGYTFGSGTRLTVV.

CDR3 sequence: CASTQTSGLSYEQYF. In nucleotides, the CDR3 is TGTGCCAGCACCCAAACCTCGGGGCTCTCCTACGAGCAGTACTTC. This sequence joins TRBV6-1 and TRBJ2-7; D may be TRBD1 or TRBD2 (5 bases each). Looked up from germline, CDR1 is MNHNS and CDR2 is SASEGT. Between the trimmed V and J ends, which lost 7 bases and 0 bases, there was a span of 16 bases. This CDR3 contains 15 residues.

The genes are TRBV30 and TRBJ1-1; 7 bases are a match to TRBD1. The germline CDR1 and CDR2 sequences are GTSNPN and SVGIG (reference sequence). V lost 1 base and J lost 5; bases outside the gene matches: 4. The CDR3 has 13 residues. DNA for the CDR3: TGTGCCTGGAGTGGACAGGGTTATACTGAAGCTTTCTTT. This gives the protein CAWSGQGYTEAFF.

The V gene is TRBV7-8, the J gene TRBJ2-1; TRBD1 might be the D (5 bases). V was clipped by 5 bases and J by 5 bases, with 19 bases between them. Germline CDR1 and CDR2: SGHVS and FQNEAQ. The CDR3 contains 16 residues. CDR3 region: CASSAHRTGSHNEQFF. As DNA, the CDR3 is TGTGCCAGCAGCGCTCACAGGACCGGTAGCCACAATGAGCAGTTCTTC.

The gene calls are TRBV7-9 and TRBJ2-3; a possible D gene is TRBD1 (7 bases). V gave up 5 bases and J gave up 2 bases, with 26 bases separating them. Germline V gene sequence: CDR1 SEHNR, CDR2 FQNEAQ (reference sequence). The CDR3 extends over 19 amino acids. The CDR3 DNA is TGTGCCAGCAGCCGGGAGCCCATTAGAAGGGGGCTAGACACAGATACGCAGTATTTT. Translated: CASSREPIRRGLDTDTQYF.

This chain connects TRBV29-1 to TRBJ2-7; 9 bases match TRBD1. The germline gives CDR1 SQVTM, CDR2 ANQGSEA. With 4 bases clipped from V and 6 bases from J, the junction kept 10 bases outside the gene matches. The CDR3 is made up of 14 amino acids. Here the CDR3 DNA reads TGCAGCGTTGGCTCTGGGACAGGGCTGACCGAGCAGTACTTC. Its translation is CSVGSGTGLTEQYF.

This sequence joins TRBV9 and TRBJ2-3, with 8 bases fitting TRBD2. The CDR3 extends over 14 amino acids. Germline V gene data show CDR1 as SGDLS and CDR2 as YYNGEE. The junction had 7 bases not matched to a gene; V was cut back by 3 bases and J by 7 bases. The CDR3 nucleotides read TGTGCCAGCAGCGGATCGATAGCGGGGAATACGCAGTATTTT. Its translation: CASSGSIAGNTQYF.

This chain links TRBV20-1 with TRBJ2-3; no reliable D call. The V end lost 3 bases, the J end lost 0 bases, and 10 bases lay between the germline ends. CDR3 length: 14 residues. CDR1 is DFQATT, CDR2 SNEGSKA, per germline (reference sequence). The CDR3 loop reads CSASGQQSTDTQYF. Here the CDR3 DNA reads TGCAGTGCTAGTGGGCAGCAGAGCACAGATACGCAGTATTTT.

This CDR3 is CAWSPIGGPEAFF. CDR3 DNA: TGTGCCTGGAGTCCCATCGGGGGGCCTGAAGCTTTCTTT. The chain uses TRBV30 and TRBJ1-1, with D possibly TRBD1 on 6 matching bases. The germline V and J ends were trimmed by 2 bases and 6 bases, with 13 bases remaining between them. The germline V gene has CDR1 GTSNPN and CDR2 SVGIG (reference sequence). The CDR3 loop spans 13 amino acids.

V is TRBV11-2 and J is TRBJ2-5, with TRBD2 matching over 9 bases. V gave up 1 base and J gave up 5 bases; unmatched junction bases: 5. This CDR3 region has 15 residues. Germline CDR1 is SGHAT and CDR2 is FQNNGV. CDR3 bases: TGTGCCAGCAGCTTAGGGACTAGCGTGGAGGAGACCCAGTACTTC. This sequence encodes CASSLGTSVEETQYF.

The chain joins TRBV5-6 to TRBJ2-5, with 9 nucleotides matching TRBD1. Germline trimming cut 4 bases from V and 5 bases from J; bases unmatched to any gene: 15. Germline CDR1 is SGHDT and CDR2 is YYEEEE. The CDR3 spans 17 residues. DNA of the CDR3: TGTGCCAGCAGCACAGTGGGGACAGGGCGGTTGCGGGAGACCCAGTACTTC. It translates to CASSTVGTGRLRETQYF.

V is TRBV5-6 and J is TRBJ2-7; 7 bases line up with TRBD1. Looked up from germline, CDR1 is SGHDT and CDR2 is YYEEEE. This CDR3 contains 14 residues. V shed 4 bases, J shed 2 bases, and the junction held 6 bases outside the gene matches. The CDR3 protein is CASSPSGQPYEQYF. CDR3 DNA sequence: TGTGCCAGCAGCCCGTCGGGACAGCCCTACGAGCAGTACTTC.

This sequence joins TRBV19 and TRBJ2-5, with a possible D match to TRBD1 (5 bases). CDR3 length: 14 amino acids. The ends were cut back, 10 bases at V and 5 bases at J, with 20 bases in the middle. Germline lookup yields CDR1 LNHDA and CDR2 SQIVND (reference sequence). CDR3 region: CATSPTAKLETQYF. The CDR3 DNA follows: TGTGCCACCAGCCCGACAGCCAAGTTGGAGACCCAGTACTTC.